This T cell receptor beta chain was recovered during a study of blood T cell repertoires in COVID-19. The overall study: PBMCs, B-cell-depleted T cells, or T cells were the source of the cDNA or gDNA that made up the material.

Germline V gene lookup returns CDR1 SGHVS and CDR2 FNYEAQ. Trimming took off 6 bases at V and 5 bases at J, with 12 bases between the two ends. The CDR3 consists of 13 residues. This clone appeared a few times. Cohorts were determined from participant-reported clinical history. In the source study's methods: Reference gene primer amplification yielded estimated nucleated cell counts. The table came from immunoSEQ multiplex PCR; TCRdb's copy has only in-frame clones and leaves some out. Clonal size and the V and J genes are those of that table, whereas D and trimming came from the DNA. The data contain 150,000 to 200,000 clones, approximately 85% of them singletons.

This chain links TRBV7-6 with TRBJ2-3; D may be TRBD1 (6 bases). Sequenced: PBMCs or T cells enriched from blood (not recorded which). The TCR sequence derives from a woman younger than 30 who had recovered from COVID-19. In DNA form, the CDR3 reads TGTGCCAGCAGGGGGGCAGGGATAGATACGCAGTATTTT. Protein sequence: CASRGAGIDTQYF. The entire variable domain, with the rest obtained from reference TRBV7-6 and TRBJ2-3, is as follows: GAGVSQSPRYKVTKRGQDVALRCDPISGHVSLYWYRQALGQGPEFLTYFNYEAQQDKSGLPNDRFSAERPEGSISTLTIQRTEQRDSAMYRCASRGAGIDTQYFGPGTRLTVL.